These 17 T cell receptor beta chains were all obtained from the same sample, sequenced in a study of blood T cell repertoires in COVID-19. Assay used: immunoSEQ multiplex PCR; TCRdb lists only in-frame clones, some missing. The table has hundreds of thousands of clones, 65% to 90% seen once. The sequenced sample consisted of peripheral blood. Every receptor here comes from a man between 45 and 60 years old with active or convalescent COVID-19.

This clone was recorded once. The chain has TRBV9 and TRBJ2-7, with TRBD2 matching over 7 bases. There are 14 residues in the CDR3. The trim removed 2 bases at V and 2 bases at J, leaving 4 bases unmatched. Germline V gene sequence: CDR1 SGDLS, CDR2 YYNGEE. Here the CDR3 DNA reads TGTGCCAGCAGCGTGGGAGGGCGGGCCTACGAGCAGTACTTC. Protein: CASSVGGRAYEQYF.

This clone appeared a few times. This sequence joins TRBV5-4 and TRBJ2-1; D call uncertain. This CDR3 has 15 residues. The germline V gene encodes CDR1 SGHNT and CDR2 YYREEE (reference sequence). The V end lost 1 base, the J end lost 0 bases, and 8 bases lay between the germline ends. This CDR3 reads CASSLTLSSYNEQFF. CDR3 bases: TGTGCCAGCAGCTTGACCCTAAGCTCCTACAATGAGCAGTTCTTC.

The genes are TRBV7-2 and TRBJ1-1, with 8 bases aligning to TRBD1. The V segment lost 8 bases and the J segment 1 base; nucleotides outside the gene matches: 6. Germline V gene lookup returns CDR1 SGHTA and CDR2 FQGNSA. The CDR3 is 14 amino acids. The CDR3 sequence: CASGQGAENTEAFF. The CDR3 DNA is TGTGCCAGCGGGCAGGGGGCGGAGAACACTGAAGCTTTCTTT.

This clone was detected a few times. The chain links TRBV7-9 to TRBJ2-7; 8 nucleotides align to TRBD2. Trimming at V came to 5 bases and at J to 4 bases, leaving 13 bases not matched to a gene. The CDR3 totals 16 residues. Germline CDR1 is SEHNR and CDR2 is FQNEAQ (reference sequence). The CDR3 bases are TGTGCCAGCAGCGAACCGCCGCCTGGCGGGAGGTACGAGCAGTACTTC. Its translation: CASSEPPPGGRYEQYF. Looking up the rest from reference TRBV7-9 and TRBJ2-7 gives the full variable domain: DTGVSQNPRHKITKRGQNVTFRCDPISEHNRLYWYRQTLGQGPEFLTYFQNEAQLEKSRLLSDRFSAERPKGSFSTLEIQRTEQGDSAMYLCASSEPPPGGRYEQYFGPGTRLTVT.

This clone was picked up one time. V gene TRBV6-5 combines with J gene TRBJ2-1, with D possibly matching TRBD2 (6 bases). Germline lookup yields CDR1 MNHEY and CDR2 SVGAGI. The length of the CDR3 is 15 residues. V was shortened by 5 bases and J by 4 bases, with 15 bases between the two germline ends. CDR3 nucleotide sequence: TGTGCCAGCAGTCCACGGGACTTTATATACAATGAGCAGTTCTTC. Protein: CASSPRDFIYNEQFF.

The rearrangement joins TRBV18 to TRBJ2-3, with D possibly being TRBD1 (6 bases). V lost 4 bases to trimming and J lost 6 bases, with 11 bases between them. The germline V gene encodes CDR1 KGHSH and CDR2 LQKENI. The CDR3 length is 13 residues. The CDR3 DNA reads TGTGCCAGCTCACTGGACAGAGGCGATACGCAGTATTTT. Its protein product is CASSLDRGDTQYF.

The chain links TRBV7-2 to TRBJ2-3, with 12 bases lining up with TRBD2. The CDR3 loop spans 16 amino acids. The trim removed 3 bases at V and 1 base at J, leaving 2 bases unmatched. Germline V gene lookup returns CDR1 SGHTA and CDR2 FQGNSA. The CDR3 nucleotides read TGTGCCAGCAGCTTCGGACTAGCGGGGCGCACAGATACGCAGTATTTT. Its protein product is CASSFGLAGRTDTQYF.

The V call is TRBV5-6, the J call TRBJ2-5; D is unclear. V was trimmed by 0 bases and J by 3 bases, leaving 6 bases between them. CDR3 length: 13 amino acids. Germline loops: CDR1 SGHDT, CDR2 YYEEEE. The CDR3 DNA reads TGTGCCAGCAGCTTGGTGTATGAAGAGACCCAGTACTTC. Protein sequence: CASSLVYEETQYF.

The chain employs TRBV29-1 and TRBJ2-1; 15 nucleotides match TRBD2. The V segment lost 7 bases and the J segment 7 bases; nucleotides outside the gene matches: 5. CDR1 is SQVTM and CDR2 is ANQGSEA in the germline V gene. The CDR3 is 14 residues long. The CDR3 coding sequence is TGCAGCGCAGAAGGACTAGCGGGAGGGAATGAGCAGTTCTTC. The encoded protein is CSAEGLAGGNEQFF.

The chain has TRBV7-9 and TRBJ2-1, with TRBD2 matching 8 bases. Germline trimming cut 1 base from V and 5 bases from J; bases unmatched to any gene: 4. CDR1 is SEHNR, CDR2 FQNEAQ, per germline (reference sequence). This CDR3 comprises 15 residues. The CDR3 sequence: CASSLVGSGNNEQFF. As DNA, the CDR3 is TGTGCCAGCAGCTTAGTTGGTAGCGGGAACAATGAGCAGTTCTTC.

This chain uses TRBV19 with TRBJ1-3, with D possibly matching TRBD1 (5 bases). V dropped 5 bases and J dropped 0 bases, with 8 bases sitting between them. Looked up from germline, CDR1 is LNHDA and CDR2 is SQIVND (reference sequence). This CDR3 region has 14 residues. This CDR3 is CASSETASGNTIYF. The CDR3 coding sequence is TGTGCCAGTAGTGAGACAGCCTCTGGAAACACCATATATTTT.

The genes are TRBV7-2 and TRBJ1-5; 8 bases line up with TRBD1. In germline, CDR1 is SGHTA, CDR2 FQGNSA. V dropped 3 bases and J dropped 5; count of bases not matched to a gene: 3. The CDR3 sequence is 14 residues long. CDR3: CASSLDRAYQPQHF. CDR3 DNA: TGTGCCAGCAGCTTGGACAGGGCCTATCAGCCCCAGCATTTT.

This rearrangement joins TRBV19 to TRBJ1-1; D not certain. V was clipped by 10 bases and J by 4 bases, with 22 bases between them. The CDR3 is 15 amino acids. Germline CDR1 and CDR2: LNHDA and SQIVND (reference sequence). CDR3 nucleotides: TGTGCCACTATTTTTTCCTCGGGAGCGAGCACTGAAGCTTTCTTT. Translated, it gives CATIFSSGASTEAFF.

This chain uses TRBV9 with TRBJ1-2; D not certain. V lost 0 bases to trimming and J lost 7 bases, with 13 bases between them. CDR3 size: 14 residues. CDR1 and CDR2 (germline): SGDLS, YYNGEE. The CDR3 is CASSVDEGWSGYTF. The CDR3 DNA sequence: TGTGCCAGCAGCGTAGACGAGGGTTGGAGTGGCTACACCTTC. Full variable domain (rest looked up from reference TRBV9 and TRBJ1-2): DSGVTQTPKHLITATGQRVTLRCSPRSGDLSVYWYQQSLDQGLQFLIQYYNGEERAKGNILERFSAQQFPDLHSELNLSSLELGDSALYFCASSVDEGWSGYTFGSGTRLTVV.

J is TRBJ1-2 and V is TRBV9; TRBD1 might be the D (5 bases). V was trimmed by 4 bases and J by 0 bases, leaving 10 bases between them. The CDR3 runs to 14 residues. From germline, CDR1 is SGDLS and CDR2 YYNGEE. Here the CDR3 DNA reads TGTGCCAGCAGCCTCCCAGGGTCTAACTATGGCTACACCTTC. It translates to CASSLPGSNYGYTF. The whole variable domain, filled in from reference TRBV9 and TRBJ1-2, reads DSGVTQTPKHLITATGQRVTLRCSPRSGDLSVYWYQQSLDQGLQFLIQYYNGEERAKGNILERFSAQQFPDLHSELNLSSLELGDSALYFCASSLPGSNYGYTFGSGTRLTVV.

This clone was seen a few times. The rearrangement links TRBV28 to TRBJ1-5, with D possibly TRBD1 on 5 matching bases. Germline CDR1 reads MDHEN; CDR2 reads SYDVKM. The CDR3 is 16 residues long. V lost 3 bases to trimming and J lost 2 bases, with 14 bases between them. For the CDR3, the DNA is TGTGCCAGCAGTTTCCAGTCAGGGAGGGGCAATCAGCCCCAGCATTTT. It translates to CASSFQSGRGNQPQHF.

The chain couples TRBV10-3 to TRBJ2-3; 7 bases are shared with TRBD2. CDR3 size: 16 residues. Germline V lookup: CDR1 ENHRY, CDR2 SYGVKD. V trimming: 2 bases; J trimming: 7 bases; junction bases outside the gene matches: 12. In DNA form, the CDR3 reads TGTGCCATCAGTGAGATTACGGGCGGGAGTGGTAATACGCAGTATTTT. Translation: CAISEITGGSGNTQYF.